This T cell receptor beta chain was captured in a study of shared clonotypes between healthy human individuals. This table comes from immunoSEQ multiplex PCR, and its TCRdb copy is limited to in-frame clones, with some not included. The repertoire has around 1.9 million clones, just over 90% of them found once; the top ten carry around 1.7%. The CDR3 sequence is 17 residues long. Germline CDR1 reads MNHNS; CDR2 reads SASEGT. With 2 bases clipped from V and 2 bases from J, the junction kept 11 bases outside the gene matches. The naive CD8 population came from CD45RO-negative cells selected for CCR7, without terminally differentiated effector memory CD45RA+ cells.

This sequence originates from a man in his late teens or twenties in good health. Some clones in this sample may be carry-over from other donors' samples. The sequencing input was naive CD8+ T cells from PBMCs. V is TRBV6-1 and J is TRBJ1-2, with 7 bases aligning to TRBD1. CDR3 amino acids: CASSENGWGQRNYGYTF. The CDR3 region has the DNA TGTGCCAGCAGTGAAAACGGATGGGGACAGAGAAACTATGGCTACACCTTC.